Presented here are 8 T cell receptor beta chains from one specimen sequenced in a study of blood T cells in healthy people across ages. Combining a sample-barcoded 5' primer with a J-beta primer mix, a second PCR ran for roughly 7 to 11 cycles. MiXCR, applied by TCRdb to the 5' RACE reads, yields one record per CDR3 protein. Of some 1.6 million distinct CDR3 sequences in the sample, roughly 32% are singletons; the top ten hold over 9%. What was sequenced was blood. The origin of the receptors is a woman in her twenties or thirties in good health.

The chain has TRBV3-1 and TRBJ2-5, with D perhaps being TRBD1 or TRBD2 (5 bases each). This CDR3 is 15 amino acids long. The V gene's germline CDR1 is LGHDT and CDR2 YNNKEL (reference sequence). Between the trimmed V and J ends, which lost 1 base and 5 bases, there was a span of 14 bases. Written as DNA, the CDR3 is TGTGCCAGCAGCCAAGGATCTACGGGGCGTGAGACCCAGTACTTC. Amino acids: CASSQGSTGRETQYF.

This clonotype was observed a handful of times. The chain links TRBV27 to TRBJ1-5; no definite D call. CDR3 size: 14 residues. The germline V and J ends were trimmed by 4 bases and 7 bases, with 14 bases remaining between them. Per the germline V gene, CDR1 is MNHEY and CDR2 is SMNVEV (reference sequence). CDR3 bases: TGTGCCAGCAGTTACGGCCCCCTTAGACAGCCCCAGCATTTT. This sequence encodes CASSYGPLRQPQHF.

The chain is built from TRBV11-2 and TRBJ1-3; TRBD1 is a possible D gene (5 bases). This CDR3 region has 17 residues. From germline, CDR1 is SGHAT and CDR2 FQNNGV. Trimming stripped 5 bases from V and 4 bases from J, with 21 bases between. The CDR3 nucleotides are TGTGCCAGCAGCCAACCATGGGACGCCCACCGAGGAAACACCATATATTTT. This codes for CASSQPWDAHRGNTIYF. The full variable domain, with the rest looked up from reference TRBV11-2 and TRBJ1-3, is EAGVAQSPRYKIIEKRQSVAFWCNPISGHATLYWYQQILGQGPKLLIQFQNNGVVDDSQLPKDRFSAERLKGVDSTLKIQPAKLEDSAVYLCASSQPWDAHRGNTIYFGEGSWLTVV.

This clonotype was seen only a few times. The chain carries TRBV27 and TRBJ2-1; D ambiguous. Trimming stripped 8 bases from V and 10 bases from J, with 15 bases between. The germline V gene has CDR1 MNHEY and CDR2 SMNVEV (reference sequence). The CDR3 has 12 amino acids. The CDR3 protein is CASAGLGREQFF. The CDR3, as DNA: TGTGCCAGCGCAGGATTAGGACGGGAGCAGTTCTTC.

In regard to this clonotype: A read error may explain this, as a much larger clone is one base away. The chain joins TRBV4-2 to TRBJ2-7; TRBD2 agrees at 9 bases. The CDR3 sequence is 16 residues long. Germline loops: CDR1 LGHNA, CDR2 YNFKEQ. Here the CDR3 DNA reads TGTGTCAGCAGCCAAAGTTTAGCGGGGGACTCCTACGAGCAGTACTTC. Translating it yields CVSSQSLAGDSYEQYF.

This clonotype has a handful of counts. J is TRBJ2-5 and V is TRBV20-1; TRBD2 agrees at 13 bases. The CDR3 has 14 amino acids. V shed 5 bases and J 5 bases; nucleotides not matched to a gene: 5. CDR1 and CDR2 (germline): DFQATT, SNEGSKA (reference sequence). The CDR3 nucleotides are TGCAGTGCTGGGACTAGCGGGGACTATGAGACCCAGTACTTC. Protein product: CSAGTSGDYETQYF.

This clonotype was counted between two and nine times. The junction shows a germline mismatch at one end, possibly a read error. V usage is TRBV5-1 and J usage is TRBJ2-2, with TRBD1 matching over 7 bases. Germline-derived CDR1 and CDR2 are SGHRS and YFSETQ. The CDR3 is made up of 15 amino acids. CDR3: CASRAGTANTGELFF. CDR3 in DNA: TGTGCCAGCAGGGCTGGGACAGCCAACACCGGGGAGCTGTTTTTT. Together with reference TRBV5-1 and TRBJ2-2, the CDR3 gives the full variable domain: KAGVTQTPRYLIKTRGQQVTLSCSPISGHRSVSWYQQTPGQGLQFLFEYFSETQRNKGNFPGRFSGRQFSNSRSEMNVSTLELGDSALYLCASRAGTANTGELFFGEGSRLTVL.

There are many counts of this clonotype. V is TRBV4-1 and J is TRBJ2-5; D possibly corresponds to TRBD2 (5 bases). V lost 1 base and J lost 5, with 14 bases in between. CDR3 length equals 15 residues. Looked up from germline, CDR1 is MGHRA and CDR2 is YSYEKL. CDR3 loop: CASSQGGARGETQYF. As DNA, the CDR3 is TGCGCCAGCAGCCAAGGTGGAGCCCGCGGGGAGACCCAGTACTTC.